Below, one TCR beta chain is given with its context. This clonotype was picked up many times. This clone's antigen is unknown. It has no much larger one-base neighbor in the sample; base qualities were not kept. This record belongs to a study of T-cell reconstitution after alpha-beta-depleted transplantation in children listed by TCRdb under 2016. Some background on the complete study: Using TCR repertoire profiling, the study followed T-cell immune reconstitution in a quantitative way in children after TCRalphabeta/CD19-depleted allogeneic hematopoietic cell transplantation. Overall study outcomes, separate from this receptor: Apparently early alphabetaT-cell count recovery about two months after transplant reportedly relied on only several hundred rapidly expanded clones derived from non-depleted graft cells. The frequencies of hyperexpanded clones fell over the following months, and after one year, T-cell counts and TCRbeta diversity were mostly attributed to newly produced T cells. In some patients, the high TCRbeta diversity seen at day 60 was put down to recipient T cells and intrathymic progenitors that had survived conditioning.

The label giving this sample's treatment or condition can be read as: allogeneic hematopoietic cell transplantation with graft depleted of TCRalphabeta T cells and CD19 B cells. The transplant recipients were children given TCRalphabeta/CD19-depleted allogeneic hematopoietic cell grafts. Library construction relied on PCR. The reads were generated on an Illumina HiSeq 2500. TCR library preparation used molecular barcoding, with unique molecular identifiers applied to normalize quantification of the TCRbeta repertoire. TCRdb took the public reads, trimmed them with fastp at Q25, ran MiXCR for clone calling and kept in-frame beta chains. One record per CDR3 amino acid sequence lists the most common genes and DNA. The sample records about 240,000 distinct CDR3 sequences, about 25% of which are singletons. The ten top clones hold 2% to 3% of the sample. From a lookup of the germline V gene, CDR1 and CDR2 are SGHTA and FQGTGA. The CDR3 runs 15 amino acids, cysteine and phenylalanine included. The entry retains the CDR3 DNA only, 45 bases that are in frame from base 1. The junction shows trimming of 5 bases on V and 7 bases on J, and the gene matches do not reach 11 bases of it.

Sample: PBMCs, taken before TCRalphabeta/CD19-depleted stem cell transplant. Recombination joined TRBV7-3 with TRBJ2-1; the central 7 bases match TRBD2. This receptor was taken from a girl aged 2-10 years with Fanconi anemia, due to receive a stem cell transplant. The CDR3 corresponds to CASSKGLVLTNEQFF. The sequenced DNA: TGTGCCAGCAGCAAAGGACTAGTGCTCACAAATGAGCAGTTCTTC.